This entry lists 24 T cell receptor beta chains sequenced from one sample in a study of radiotherapy plus CTLA-4 blockade in lung cancer listed by TCRdb under 2018. Libraries were made using the immunoSEQ multiplex PCR assay. Imported from immuneACCESS, the table was reduced by TCRdb to in-frame sequences with V and J called. These copies leave out some clones; in studies compared against another copy, an unresolved V gene accounts for under half, and the cause of the remainder is not known. In this sample the table shows 85,000 to 95,000 clones, approximately 80% of which occur a single time. About a quarter of the sample comes from the top ten. Sequenced here: peripheral blood, sampled from a patient treated with radiotherapy plus ipilimumab. These receptors all come from a human donor with non-small cell lung cancer that progressed on radiotherapy plus ipilimumab.

This clone was counted a single time. The rearrangement joins TRBV28 to TRBJ2-1, with 12 bases aligning to TRBD2. Per the germline V gene, CDR1 is MDHEN and CDR2 is SYDVKM. The CDR3 consists of 21 residues. The ends lost 5 bases at V and 8 bases at J; junction bases unmatched: 25. This chain's CDR3 is CASSPNPTSGSYLLSDHEQFF. CDR3 in DNA: TGTGCCAGCAGTCCCAACCCGACTAGCGGGAGCTACCTCTTGAGTGACCATGAGCAGTTCTTC.

This chain links TRBV28 with TRBJ2-1; D might be TRBD2 (5 bases). CDR1 MDHEN and CDR2 SYDVKM come from the germline V gene. The germline V and J ends were trimmed by 6 bases and 0 bases, with 9 bases remaining between them. The CDR3 is 14 amino acids. The CDR3 DNA reads as TGTGCCAGCAGAGCGGCAAGCTCCTACAATGAGCAGTTCTTC. Its translation is CASRAASSYNEQFF.

The chain is built from TRBV4-1 and TRBJ1-4, with 7 bases identical to TRBD1. This CDR3 is built from 16 residues. Germline trimming cut 0 bases from V and 8 bases from J; bases unmatched to any gene: 9. Germline values: CDR1 MGHRA, CDR2 YSYEKL. The CDR3 here is CASSQDVTGRSEKLFF. The CDR3 nucleotides are TGCGCCAGCAGCCAAGATGTGACAGGGAGGAGCGAAAAACTGTTTTTT.

The V call is TRBV27, the J call TRBJ2-5; no definite D call. In germline, CDR1 is MNHEY, CDR2 SMNVEV (reference sequence). Trimming took 3 bases from V and 2 from J, leaving 7 bases between them. There are 13 residues in the CDR3. CDR3 sequence: CASSFGRQETQYF. CDR3 in DNA: TGTGCCAGCAGTTTCGGGCGGCAAGAGACCCAGTACTTC.

The CDR3 nucleotides read TGCGCCAGCAGTGAACCCGGGACAGGGATCTATGGCTACACCTTC. Its protein product is CASSEPGTGIYGYTF. The V gene is TRBV10-2, the J gene TRBJ1-2, with 9 bases identical to TRBD1. Germline V lookup: CDR1 WSHSY, CDR2 SAAADI. This CDR3 is 15 amino acids long. The ends lost 3 bases at V and 4 bases at J; junction bases unmatched: 6.

The CDR3 spells CASSVGRVSGNTIYF. CDR3 nucleotide sequence: TGTGCCAGTAGCGTGGGCAGAGTCTCTGGAAACACCATATATTTT. The chain recombines TRBV19 with TRBJ1-3; D not certain. The ends were cut back, 6 bases at V and 0 bases at J, with 12 bases in the middle. The CDR3 has 15 residues. Germline V lookup: CDR1 LNHDA, CDR2 SQIVND (reference sequence).

Regarding this clone: The sample has other DNA sequences that encode this CDR3 too. The genes are TRBV5-4 and TRBJ1-1; tentative D call: TRBD1 (6 bases). The CDR3 sequence is 15 residues long. The germline CDR1 and CDR2 sequences are SGHNT and YYREEE (reference sequence). Trimming cost V 2 bases and J 5 bases, with 16 bases left between them. The CDR3 region has the DNA TGTGCCAGCAGCTTCGGGGGGCCGAAGGGTACTGAAGCTTTCTTT. This translates into CASSFGGPKGTEAFF.

The chain recombines TRBV5-1 with TRBJ2-2; D is possibly TRBD2 (6 bases). There are 13 residues in the CDR3. Between the trimmed V and J ends, which lost 5 bases and 7 bases, there was a span of 12 bases. The germline gives CDR1 SGHRS, CDR2 YFSETQ. The CDR3, as DNA: TGCGCCAGCAGGCCCCCCGGGGGCGGGGAGCTGTTTTTT. Residues: CASRPPGGGELFF.

The V call is TRBV5-1, the J call TRBJ2-7; possibly TRBD2 for D (6 bases). Germline values: CDR1 SGHRS, CDR2 YFSETQ. CDR3 size: 16 residues. The germline V and J ends were trimmed by 0 bases and 4 bases, with 17 bases remaining between them. In DNA, the CDR3 is TGCGCCAGCAGCTTGGAGGCGGGACCCCTATCTTACGAGCAGTACTTC. It translates to CASSLEAGPLSYEQYF.

CDR3 in DNA: TGTGCCAGCAGACGGACAGGGGGCTCTCAGCCCCAGCATTTT. Translated: CASRRTGGSQPQHF. This chain links TRBV6-5 with TRBJ1-5; 11 bases are shared with TRBD1. The CDR3 covers 14 residues. CDR1 and CDR2 from the germline V gene are MNHEY and SVGAGI. The V segment lost 6 bases and the J segment 6 bases; nucleotides outside the gene matches: 4.

The gene calls are TRBV7-3 and TRBJ2-7; maybe TRBD1 (5 bases). Germline-derived CDR1 and CDR2 are SGHTA and FQGTGA. There are 15 residues in the CDR3. V lost 2 bases and J 2 bases, leaving 13 bases between the germline ends. CDR3 nucleotide sequence: TGTGCCAGCAGCTTATTCTCAGGGATCACCTACGAGCAGTACTTC. Protein sequence: CASSLFSGITYEQYF.

The rearrangement joins TRBV6-1 to TRBJ2-3; 8 bases are a match to TRBD2. The CDR3 has 15 amino acids. Looked up from germline, CDR1 is MNHNS and CDR2 is SASEGT. V dropped 2 bases and J dropped 4; count of bases not matched to a gene: 5. The CDR3 DNA sequence: TGTGCCAGCAGTGAAAGAGCGGGAGAATCAGATACGCAGTATTTT. Translating gives CASSERAGESDTQYF.

This clone was seen just once. The genes are TRBV10-2 and TRBJ1-1, with unresolved D. Deletions cut 4 bases from V and 0 bases from J, with 12 bases between. The CDR3 loop spans 15 amino acids. Germline V gene lookup returns CDR1 WSHSY and CDR2 SAAADI. The CDR3 DNA reads TGCGCCAGCAGTGGCTCCGGGTTCATGAACACTGAAGCTTTCTTT. This encodes CASSGSGFMNTEAFF.

This chain links TRBV2 with TRBJ2-7; no clear D gene. The V and J ends lost 2 bases and 6 bases respectively, with 17 bases between them. Germline V gene lookup returns CDR1 SNHLY and CDR2 FYNNEI. The CDR3 has 15 residues. The CDR3 reads CASSESLSATGEQYF. The CDR3 DNA is TGTGCCAGCAGTGAATCGTTGTCAGCGACGGGCGAGCAGTACTTC.

The chain employs TRBV6-5 and TRBJ1-1, with 9 nucleotides matching TRBD1. The CDR3 is made up of 13 amino acids. V was clipped by 5 bases and J by 7 bases; unmatched bases: 5. Germline V gives CDR1 MNHEY, CDR2 SVGAGI. CDR3: CASSRGQGIEAFF. The CDR3 region has the DNA TGTGCCAGCAGTAGGGGACAGGGAATTGAAGCTTTCTTT.

V is TRBV30 and J is TRBJ1-5, with no clear D. V lost 5 bases, J lost 2 bases, and 7 bases lay in between. This CDR3 is built from 12 residues. The V gene's germline CDR1 is GTSNPN and CDR2 SVGIG (reference sequence). The chain's CDR3 is CAWGLGNQPQHF. The CDR3 DNA follows: TGTGCCTGGGGACTGGGCAATCAGCCCCAGCATTTT.

The genes are TRBV29-1 and TRBJ2-5; 7 nucleotides align to TRBD1. Germline V gene data show CDR1 as SQVTM and CDR2 as ANQGSEA. This CDR3 is 13 amino acids long. V lost 6 bases to trimming and J lost 1 base; unmatched junction nucleotides: 5. The CDR3 region is CSVDRDSQETQYF. The CDR3, as DNA: TGCAGCGTCGACCGGGACAGCCAAGAGACCCAGTACTTC.

Comment on this clone: The identical CDR3 is also encoded by other nucleotide sequences in the sample. The rearrangement links TRBV9 to TRBJ2-2; D is unresolved. This CDR3 region has 14 residues. The ends were cut back, 0 bases at V and 2 bases at J, with 5 bases in the middle. In germline, CDR1 is SGDLS, CDR2 YYNGEE. CDR3 nucleotide sequence: TGTGCCAGCAGCGTAGGGGGAAACACCGGGGAGCTGTTTTTT. Amino acid sequence: CASSVGGNTGELFF.

The CDR3 nucleotides are TGCAGCGCCACCACTTTGAATGAGCAGTTCTTC. Its translation is CSATTLNEQFF. This rearrangement joins TRBV29-1 to TRBJ2-1; D call uncertain. Per the germline V gene, CDR1 is SQVTM and CDR2 is ANQGSEA. The CDR3 is 11 amino acids. V was cut by 7 bases and J by 7 bases, with 11 bases left in between.

This clone has a single count. The chain employs TRBV7-9 and TRBJ1-1, with TRBD1 matching over 9 bases. From germline, CDR1 is SEHNR and CDR2 FQNEAQ (reference sequence). CDR3 length: 15 amino acids. Losses at the gene ends were 3 bases for V and 0 bases for J; bases not matched to a gene: 2. The DNA for the CDR3 is TGTGCCAGCAGCTTGGGACAGGGCGTGAACACTGAAGCTTTCTTT. Protein product: CASSLGQGVNTEAFF.

The rearrangement links TRBV6-1 to TRBJ2-5; the D gene is possibly TRBD2 (6 bases). The J call is uncertain, as TRBJ2-7 better fits the DNA end. In germline, CDR1 is MNHNS, CDR2 SASEGT. This CDR3 has 15 residues. The CDR3: CASSVGGTKRGEQYF. The CDR3 DNA is TGTGCCAGCAGTGTGGGAGGAACAAAACGAGGCGAGCAGTACTTC.

This clone has just one count. The CDR3 nucleotides are TGTGCCAGCAGCAAGACAGGAGACTATGCTGGCTACACCTTC. It is translated as CASSKTGDYAGYTF. The V gene is TRBV2, the J gene TRBJ1-2; a weak D match, TRBD1 (6 bases). The V end was cut by 6 bases, the J end by 7 bases, with 18 bases between. CDR3 size: 14 residues. Germline loops: CDR1 SNHLY, CDR2 FYNNEI.

The chain is built from TRBV29-1 and TRBJ1-1; no definite D call. The CDR3 consists of 12 residues. Looked up from germline, CDR1 is SQVTM and CDR2 is ANQGSEA. The V and J ends lost 5 bases and 5 bases respectively, with 12 bases between them. The CDR3 here is CSVLEGGTEAFF. CDR3 coding DNA: TGCAGCGTTCTCGAGGGCGGTACTGAAGCTTTCTTT.

This chain links TRBV7-9 with TRBJ2-6; D gene ambiguous. From germline, CDR1 is SEHNR and CDR2 FQNEAQ (reference sequence). CDR3 length: 14 amino acids. The V end lost 4 bases, the J end lost 0 bases, and 4 bases lay between the germline ends. The DNA of the CDR3 is TGTGCCAGCAGCTGGGTCTCTGGGGCCAACGTCCTGACTTTC. Amino acids: CASSWVSGANVLTF.